The 5 T cell receptor beta chains presented below share a single source sample, sequenced in a study of blood T cell repertoires in COVID-19. Generated by immunoSEQ multiplex PCR, the TCRdb table keeps only in-frame clones and is missing some. The table records about 100,000 clones, less than 85% of them present only once. The source material was peripheral blood. Receptors were obtained from a man aged 50-59 years who had recovered from COVID-19.

This chain links TRBV5-1 with TRBJ1-3, with a tentative D call TRBD1 (5 bases). Trimming took off 0 bases at V and 3 bases at J, with 10 bases between the two ends. CDR3 length: 15 amino acids. CDR1 is SGHRS, CDR2 YFSETQ, per germline. The DNA for the CDR3 is TGCGCCAGCAGCTTGGGCGGGACTAATGGAAACACCATATATTTT. It yields the protein CASSLGGTNGNTIYF.

This rearrangement joins TRBV28 to TRBJ2-7, with 8 bases fitting TRBD1. In germline, CDR1 is MDHEN, CDR2 SYDVKM. The CDR3 extends over 14 amino acids. Trimming cost V 7 bases and J 3 bases; bases outside gene matches: 8. CDR3 nucleotide sequence: TGTGCCAGCACCGTCAGGGGGCGAATCTACGAGCAGTACTTC. Protein: CASTVRGRIYEQYF.

This chain connects TRBV5-1 to TRBJ1-1; tentative D call: TRBD1 (6 bases). Trimming removed 7 bases at V and 5 bases at J, with 18 bases between. The CDR3 contains 14 residues. Germline V lookup: CDR1 SGHRS, CDR2 YFSETQ. CDR3 residues: CASRKGEWSTEAFF. The CDR3 DNA reads TGCGCCAGCCGAAAGGGGGAGTGGTCAACTGAAGCTTTCTTT.

This chain links TRBV20-1 with TRBJ2-7; unclear D gene. The V end was cut by 5 bases, the J end by 4 bases, with 9 bases between. Germline CDR1 and CDR2: DFQATT and SNEGSKA (reference sequence). The CDR3 length is 11 residues. CDR3 bases: TGCAGTGCTGGAGCACTATACGAGCAGTACTTC. Encoded protein: CSAGALYEQYF.

The chain has TRBV18 and TRBJ1-5; 8 bases map to TRBD1. The ends lost 4 bases at V and 4 bases at J; junction bases unmatched: 3. CDR1 is KGHSH, CDR2 LQKENI, per germline. CDR3 size: 14 residues. The CDR3 region has the DNA TGTGCCAGCTCACTAACAGGGGGGAATCAGCCCCAGCATTTT. Translation: CASSLTGGNQPQHF.